This TCR beta chain was sequenced for a study of shared clonotypes between healthy human individuals. Germline lookup yields CDR1 MDHEN and CDR2 SYDVKM. V was cut by 3 bases and J by 7 bases, with 32 bases left in between. The CDR3 totals 20 residues. This table comes from immunoSEQ multiplex PCR, and its TCRdb copy is limited to in-frame clones, with some not included. Of about 1,900,000 clones listed, approximately 94% are singletons. CD8 cells classed as naive were CD45RO-negative and positively selected for CCR7, excluding terminally differentiated effector memory CD45RA+ cells. HIV-negative, healthy adults without recent acute infections or vaccinations were the donors.

This TCR was recovered from a man aged 18 to 30 in good health. Input material: naive CD8+ T cells sorted from blood. The chain combines TRBV28 with TRBJ2-3, with a weak D call TRBD1 (6 bases). This CDR3 reads CASSLGGLLFGTGPVYTQYF. The CDR3 bases are TGTGCCAGCAGTTTGGGCGGTCTTCTTTTCGGTACAGGGCCTGTTTATACGCAGTATTTT.